Listed below are T cell receptor beta chains from one sample, sequenced in a study of T and B cells in COVID-19 patients. MiXCR was run by TCRdb on the multiplex PCR reads, yielding one entry per CDR3 protein. The top ten clones hold approximately 15% of a sample with 4,500 to 5,500 distinct CDR3 sequences, 25% to 30% of them seen once. The sequenced material came from blood. The source of these receptors is a human donor with active COVID-19. The CDR3 runs from the conserved cysteine through the conserved F or W. D genes are given only for firm matches. Size is omitted from some rows. Given values are once, few, many or a class for expanded clones.

v_call: TRBV20-1
j_call: TRBJ2-3
d_call: .
clone_size: .
cdr3_aa: CSASKVTDTQYF
cdr3_nt: TGCAGTGCTAGTAAGGTCACAGATACGCAGTATTTT

v_call: TRBV7-2
j_call: TRBJ2-4
d_call: .
clone_size: few
cdr3_aa: CASSPTSSGAKNIQYF
cdr3_nt: TGTGCCAGCAGCCCCACTAGCAGCGGGGCCAAAAACATTCAGTACTTC

v_call: TRBV5-1
j_call: TRBJ2-5
d_call: TRBD2
clone_size: many
cdr3_aa: CASSPGLAGGVGETQYF
cdr3_nt: TGCGCCAGCAGCCCCGGACTAGCGGGAGGGGTAGGGGAGACCCAGTACTTC

v_call: TRBV19
j_call: TRBJ2-7
d_call: TRBD1
clone_size: medium-sized
cdr3_aa: CASGQGKWEQYF
cdr3_nt: TGTGCCAGCGGACAGGGTAAATGGGAGCAGTACTTC

v_call: TRBV13
j_call: TRBJ1-6
d_call: .
clone_size: medium-sized
cdr3_aa: CASSLGQRIVRNSPLHF
cdr3_nt: TGTGCCAGCAGCTTAGGACAGAGGATAGTAAGGAATTCACCCCTCCACTTT

v_call: TRBV20-1
j_call: TRBJ1-5
d_call: .
clone_size: .
cdr3_aa: CSARSGGGNQPQHF
cdr3_nt: TGCAGTGCTAGGTCCGGGGGGGGCAATCAGCCCCAGCATTTT

v_call: TRBV7-2
j_call: TRBJ2-7
d_call: .
clone_size: few
cdr3_aa: CASSIGQSSYEQYF
cdr3_nt: TGTGCCAGCAGCATCGGACAGAGCTCCTACGAGCAGTACTTC

v_call: TRBV6-5
j_call: TRBJ2-1
d_call: TRBD2
clone_size: medium-sized
cdr3_aa: CASSYSSASGTHEQFF
cdr3_nt: TGTGCCAGCAGTTACTCGTCAGCTAGCGGGACCCATGAGCAGTTCTTC

v_call: TRBV6-6
j_call: TRBJ2-1
d_call: TRBD1
clone_size: .
cdr3_aa: CASSSTGGDEQFF
cdr3_nt: TGTGCCAGCAGTTCGACAGGGGGCGATGAGCAGTTCTTC

v_call: TRBV20-1
j_call: TRBJ1-1
d_call: TRBD1
clone_size: few
cdr3_aa: CSARVLQGGTEAFF
cdr3_nt: TGCAGTGCTAGAGTACTCCAGGGGGGCACTGAAGCTTTCTTT

v_call: TRBV27
j_call: TRBJ2-2
d_call: TRBD2
clone_size: .
cdr3_aa: CASSKSSGGGTGELFF
cdr3_nt: TGTGCCAGCAGTAAGTCTAGCGGGGGCGGTACCGGGGAGCTGTTTTTT

v_call: TRBV6-1
j_call: TRBJ1-2
d_call: .
clone_size: medium-sized
cdr3_aa: CASTRMEGARGYTF
cdr3_nt: TGTGCCAGCACCCGTATGGAGGGCGCGAGGGGCTACACCTTC

v_call: TRBV19
j_call: TRBJ2-5
d_call: TRBD2
clone_size: .
cdr3_aa: CAASAGGLGETQYF
cdr3_nt: TGTGCCGCCTCGGCGGGAGGGTTGGGGGAGACCCAGTACTTC

v_call: TRBV11-3
j_call: TRBJ2-2
d_call: TRBD1
clone_size: once
cdr3_aa: CASSLGPDRGRTGELFF
cdr3_nt: TGTGCCAGCAGCTTAGGTCCGGACAGGGGGCGTACCGGGGAGCTGTTTTTT

v_call: TRBV14
j_call: TRBJ2-7
d_call: TRBD1
clone_size: few
cdr3_aa: CASSQDGQGRYEQYF
cdr3_nt: TGTGCCAGCAGCCAAGACGGACAGGGAAGGTACGAGCAGTACTTC

v_call: TRBV24-1
j_call: TRBJ2-5
d_call: TRBD1
clone_size: many
cdr3_aa: CATSEVTGNVRETQYF
cdr3_nt: TGTGCCACCAGTGAGGTGACAGGGAATGTACGAGAGACCCAGTACTTC

v_call: TRBV6-5
j_call: TRBJ1-2
d_call: .
clone_size: medium-sized
cdr3_aa: CASRERTAGYTF
cdr3_nt: TGTGCCAGCAGGGAAAGGACAGCTGGCTACACCTTC

v_call: TRBV27
j_call: TRBJ2-1
d_call: TRBD2
clone_size: medium-sized
cdr3_aa: CASSFTAGGTGRNEQFF
cdr3_nt: TGTGCCAGCAGTTTTACGGCGGGAGGAACCGGGCGCAATGAGCAGTTCTTC

v_call: TRBV6-6
j_call: TRBJ2-5
d_call: TRBD1
clone_size: .
cdr3_aa: CASSYWTGGEETQYF
cdr3_nt: TGTGCCAGCAGTTACTGGACAGGGGGCGAGGAGACCCAGTACTTC

v_call: TRBV4-3
j_call: TRBJ2-2
d_call: TRBD2
clone_size: .
cdr3_aa: CASSQGHRAGVRTGELFF
cdr3_nt: TGCGCCAGCAGCCAAGGTCATCGAGCGGGAGTACGCACCGGGGAGCTGTTTTTT

v_call: TRBV27
j_call: TRBJ2-5
d_call: .
clone_size: medium-sized
cdr3_aa: CASRSPGTGETQYF
cdr3_nt: TGTGCCAGCAGGAGTCCCGGGACGGGTGAGACCCAGTACTTC

v_call: TRBV5-6
j_call: TRBJ2-7
d_call: .
clone_size: many
cdr3_aa: CASSLGWIYEQYF
cdr3_nt: TGTGCCAGCAGCTTGGGATGGATCTACGAGCAGTACTTC

v_call: TRBV12-3/TRBV12-4
j_call: TRBJ1-5
d_call: TRBD1
clone_size: few
cdr3_aa: CASSKSGGPNQPQHF
cdr3_nt: TGTGCCAGCAGTAAATCAGGGGGCCCTAATCAGCCCCAGCATTTT

v_call: TRBV11-3
j_call: TRBJ1-2
d_call: TRBD1
clone_size: few
cdr3_aa: CASSFRQGSYGYTF
cdr3_nt: TGTGCCAGCAGCTTTCGACAGGGTAGCTATGGCTACACCTTC

v_call: TRBV6-4
j_call: TRBJ1-4
d_call: .
clone_size: .
cdr3_aa: CASSRFLGATNEKLFF
cdr3_nt: TGTGCCAGCAGCCGATTTTTGGGGGCAACTAATGAAAAACTGTTTTTT

v_call: TRBV19
j_call: TRBJ2-4
d_call: .
clone_size: medium-sized
cdr3_aa: CASSIGGIGNIQYF
cdr3_nt: TGTGCCAGTAGTATAGGAGGGATCGGAAACATTCAGTACTTC

v_call: TRBV5-5
j_call: TRBJ2-2
d_call: TRBD2
clone_size: hyperexpanded
cdr3_aa: CASSFGLAGTGELFF
cdr3_nt: TGTGCCAGCAGCTTTGGACTAGCGGGCACCGGGGAGCTGTTTTTT

v_call: TRBV4-1
j_call: TRBJ2-3
d_call: TRBD2
clone_size: few
cdr3_aa: CASSPRGVAGGRPDTQYF
cdr3_nt: TGCGCCAGCAGCCCAAGGGGCGTAGCGGGAGGGAGGCCAGATACGCAGTATTTT

v_call: TRBV19
j_call: TRBJ2-7
d_call: .
clone_size: medium-sized
cdr3_aa: CASSIGRAYEQYF
cdr3_nt: TGTGCCAGTAGTATAGGCAGGGCCTACGAGCAGTACTTC

v_call: TRBV11-1
j_call: TRBJ2-1
d_call: TRBD2
clone_size: .
cdr3_aa: CASSLRTSGNNEQFF
cdr3_nt: TGTGCCAGCAGCCTTAGGACTAGCGGGAACAATGAGCAGTTCTTC

v_call: TRBV5-6
j_call: TRBJ1-2
d_call: .
clone_size: medium-sized
cdr3_aa: CASSPPGGFNYGYTF
cdr3_nt: TGTGCCAGCAGCCCACCTGGGGGGTTCAACTATGGCTACACCTTC

v_call: TRBV6-2/TRBV6-3
j_call: TRBJ2-1
d_call: TRBD2
clone_size: medium-sized
cdr3_aa: CASSYETSGVYNEQFF
cdr3_nt: TGTGCCAGCAGTTACGAGACTAGCGGGGTCTACAATGAGCAGTTCTTC